These 27 T cell receptor beta chains share one sample of origin, sequenced in a study of T cell repertoires in cytomegalovirus infection. TCRdb reanalysed the reads using MiXCR and keeps one entry per CDR3 protein. The top ten clones hold 59% of a sample with tens of thousands of distinct CDR3 sequences, roughly 28% of them seen once. Antigens for these TCRs are unknown. This specimen consisted of CD8+ T cells from cultured PBMCs, obtained from culture after CMV antigen stimulation. Receptors originate from a human donor in good health (CMV status not recorded). Some clones in this sample may be carry-over from other donors' samples.

The chain recombines TRBV19 with TRBJ1-1; no definite D call. V lost 4 bases and J 0 bases, leaving 6 bases between the germline ends. This CDR3 is built from 13 residues. The germline gives CDR1 LNHDA, CDR2 SQIVND (reference sequence). The CDR3 nucleotides are TGTGCCAGTAGTACAGGAATGAACACTGAAGCTTTCTTT. Translated, it gives CASSTGMNTEAFF.

This chain links TRBV7-2 with TRBJ2-7; D is perhaps TRBD1 or TRBD2 (6 bases each). This CDR3 is 15 amino acids long. Germline lookup yields CDR1 SGHTA and CDR2 FQGNSA. V lost 0 bases, J lost 3 bases, and 12 bases lay in between. The CDR3 spells CASSLAGGWVYEQYF. The DNA for the CDR3 is TGTGCCAGCAGCTTAGCAGGGGGGTGGGTCTACGAGCAGTACTTC.

The sample holds a few counts of this clonotype. V is TRBV14 and J is TRBJ2-7; the D gene is possibly TRBD2 (5 bases). The CDR3 consists of 13 residues. CDR1 is SGHDN and CDR2 is FVKESK in the germline V gene. V lost 4 bases and J 2 bases, leaving 9 bases between the germline ends. CDR3 protein: CASSPAAPYEQYF. CDR3 in DNA: TGTGCCAGCAGCCCAGCGGCCCCCTACGAGCAGTACTTC.

This clonotype showed up many times. The chain has TRBV4-1 and TRBJ1-4, with TRBD1 matching over 9 bases. The germline CDR1 and CDR2 sequences are MGHRA and YSYEKL. J was trimmed by 14 bases and V by 1 base; bases with no gene match: 14. The CDR3 contains 16 residues. In DNA, the CDR3 is TGCGCCAGCAGCCAAGTAATAGGGACAGGGCTTAATTTTCTGTTTTTT. Its protein product is CASSQVIGTGLNFLFF.

The chain joins TRBV6-2 or TRBV6-3 to TRBJ2-7; a weak D match, TRBD1 (6 bases). Germline V CDR1 and CDR2: MNHEY, SVGEGT. V gave up 10 bases and J gave up 2 bases, with 12 bases separating them. CDR3 length: 12 residues. The DNA for the CDR3 is TGTGCCACCTCGACAGGACCCTACGAGCAGTACTTC. Translating it yields CATSTGPYEQYF.

This clonotype turned up a few times. The rearrangement joins TRBV7-6 to TRBJ1-1; 11 bases match TRBD1. The CDR3 is 18 amino acids. Germline CDR1 SGHVS, CDR2 FNYEAQ. V gave up 4 bases and J gave up 0 bases; unmatched junction bases: 10. This CDR3 is CASSSMGQGVEMNTEAFF. CDR3 DNA: TGTGCCAGCAGCTCGATGGGACAGGGGGTGGAAATGAACACTGAAGCTTTCTTT. The entire variable domain, with the rest obtained from reference TRBV7-6 and TRBJ1-1, is as follows: GAGVSQSPRYKVTKRGQDVALRCDPISGHVSLYWYRQALGQGPEFLTYFNYEAQQDKSGLPNDRFSAERPEGSISTLTIQRTEQRDSAMYRCASSSMGQGVEMNTEAFFGQGTRLTVV.

This clonotype was found a few times. The gene calls are TRBV7-9 and TRBJ2-1, with TRBD2 as a possible D gene (6 bases). This CDR3 has 16 amino acids. Deletions cut 1 base from V and 6 bases from J, with 16 bases between. Germline V gene lookup returns CDR1 SEHNR and CDR2 FQNEAQ (reference sequence). In DNA, the CDR3 is TGTGCCAGCAGCTTAGTCGGAGGGAGTAACACCAATGAGCAGTTCTTC. Protein: CASSLVGGSNTNEQFF.

The table lists this clonotype with a few counts. The chain recombines TRBV5-5 with TRBJ1-6, with D hard to call. V was trimmed by 2 bases and J by 0 bases, leaving 12 bases between them. Per germline, CDR1 SGHKS and CDR2 YYEKEE (reference sequence). The CDR3 totals 17 residues. The DNA of the CDR3 is TGTGCCAGCAGCTTTTCGTGGGAGAGCTCCTATAATTCACCCCTCCACTTT. Protein sequence: CASSFSWESSYNSPLHF.

The sample holds a few counts of this clonotype. The chain has TRBV27 and TRBJ1-5; D might be TRBD1 (5 bases). The V end was cut by 6 bases, the J end by 7 bases, with 16 bases between. The length of the CDR3 is 14 residues. Germline V gene data show CDR1 as MNHEY and CDR2 as SMNVEV (reference sequence). This chain's CDR3 is CASRNPGGGQPQHF. Here the CDR3 DNA reads TGTGCCAGCAGAAACCCGGGGGGAGGGCAGCCCCAGCATTTT.

This clonotype was picked up a small number of times. The chain has TRBV4-2 and TRBJ1-1, with D unclear. CDR3 length equals 14 residues. V lost 2 bases to trimming and J lost 7 bases, with 14 bases between them. Per the germline V gene, CDR1 is LGHNA and CDR2 is YNFKEQ. The CDR3 loop reads CASSQSGGRDEAFF. CDR3 DNA: TGTGCCAGCAGCCAATCAGGTGGTCGGGATGAAGCTTTCTTT.

The V and J genes are TRBV15 and TRBJ2-7; D is possibly TRBD1 (5 bases). The ends were cut back, 3 bases at V and 3 bases at J, with 24 bases in the middle. Germline assignment: CDR1 LNHNV and CDR2 YYDKDF (reference sequence). The CDR3 sequence is 18 residues long. CDR3 amino acids: CATSSFEPTRVGVYEQYF. The CDR3 bases are TGTGCCACCAGCAGTTTCGAACCCACCAGGGTCGGAGTCTACGAGCAGTACTTC.

The sample holds many counts of this clonotype. The chain has TRBV6-1 and TRBJ2-6, with 7 positions matching TRBD1. Germline assignment: CDR1 MNHNS and CDR2 SASEGT. Unmatched junction bases numbered 2, after V lost 6 bases and J lost 0 bases. CDR3 length: 15 residues. Here the CDR3 DNA reads TGTGCCAGCAGGACAGGGAGCTCTGGGGCCAACGTCCTGACTTTC. It codes for CASRTGSSGANVLTF.

In this sample, this clonotype turned up many times. V usage is TRBV5-4 and J usage is TRBJ2-1; 11 bases agree with TRBD2. Germline CDR1 is SGHNT and CDR2 is YYREEE (reference sequence). The CDR3 loop spans 15 amino acids. Trimming at V came to 5 bases and at J to 9 bases, leaving 10 bases not matched to a gene. The CDR3 region has the DNA TGTGCCAGCAGTTTCGGGACTAGCGGCCTGGGTGAGCAGTTCTTC. Protein product: CASSFGTSGLGEQFF.

This clonotype was found once. This CDR3 is CASSEQGLTEAFF. As DNA, the CDR3 is TGTGCCAGCAGTGAACAGGGGCTCACTGAAGCTTTCTTT. The V call is TRBV25-1, the J call TRBJ1-1; perhaps TRBD1 as D (6 bases). The CDR3 is made up of 13 amino acids. Germline CDR1 MGHDK, CDR2 SYGVNS. With 2 bases removed from V and 4 bases from J, the gap between germline ends came to 8 bases.

The V and J genes are TRBV19 and TRBJ1-3, with no clear D. The V end was cut by 3 bases, the J end by 0 bases, with 12 bases between. The CDR3 is made up of 16 amino acids. Germline lookup yields CDR1 LNHDA and CDR2 SQIVND (reference sequence). The CDR3 DNA sequence: TGTGCCAGTAGTATGTTGGCCAGCTACTCTGGAAACACCATATATTTT. This sequence encodes CASSMLASYSGNTIYF.

The table lists this clonotype with a few counts. V and J are TRBV9 and TRBJ1-1, with D perhaps matching TRBD1 (5 bases). The CDR3 has 14 amino acids. The V gene's germline CDR1 is SGDLS and CDR2 YYNGEE. V dropped 7 bases and J dropped 4 bases, with 17 bases sitting between them. For the CDR3, the DNA is TGTGCCAGCCACCGGGACCTGTCGGGCACTGAAGCTTTCTTT. This codes for CASHRDLSGTEAFF.

This clonotype was counted only a few times. This sequence joins TRBV6-4 and TRBJ2-7; 7 bases align to TRBD2. The CDR3 has 13 amino acids. The V gene's germline CDR1 is MRHNA and CDR2 SNTAGT. V was pared by 6 bases and J by 3 bases, with 5 bases of the junction left unmatched. The CDR3 protein is CASSISGGYEQYF. DNA for the CDR3: TGTGCCAGCAGCATATCGGGAGGCTACGAGCAGTACTTC.

This clonotype was observed at least ten times. The chain combines TRBV7-3 with TRBJ2-1, with D possibly being TRBD1 (6 bases). The CDR3 is 16 residues long. Trimming stripped 5 bases from V and 0 bases from J, with 14 bases between. Per the germline V gene, CDR1 is SGHTA and CDR2 is FQGTGA. The CDR3 spells CASSPGTGSSYNEQFF. CDR3 sequence (DNA): TGTGCCAGCAGCCCTGGCACAGGGAGCTCCTACAATGAGCAGTTCTTC.

CDR3 region: CASATNSYEQYF. CDR3 nucleotides: TGTGCCAGCGCGACGAACTCCTACGAGCAGTACTTC. The rearrangement uses TRBV19 and TRBJ2-7; D is unresolved. This CDR3 has 12 amino acids. Germline loops: CDR1 LNHDA, CDR2 SQIVND (reference sequence). V was cut by 9 bases and J by 0 bases, with 9 bases left in between.

This clonotype was recorded a few times. The V call is TRBV7-9, the J call TRBJ2-5, with D perhaps TRBD2 (6 bases). CDR3 length equals 15 residues. Germline-derived CDR1 and CDR2 are SEHNR and FQNEAQ (reference sequence). V lost 5 bases, J lost 5 bases, and 18 bases lay in between. The CDR3 region is CASSPRDFGLETQYF. DNA for the CDR3: TGTGCCAGCAGCCCCCGGGACTTCGGGTTGGAGACCCAGTACTTC.

There are a few counts of this clonotype. The chain recombines TRBV28 with TRBJ1-5; 7 bases are a match to TRBD1. This CDR3 is 13 amino acids long. Germline V gives CDR1 MDHEN, CDR2 SYDVKM. The ends lost 2 bases at V and 7 bases at J; junction bases unmatched: 2. CDR3 amino acids: CASSLTGDQPQHF. CDR3 nucleotides: TGTGCCAGCAGTTTAACAGGGGACCAGCCCCAGCATTTT.

In its sample, this clonotype was seen many times. The chain links TRBV7-9 to TRBJ1-2; D possibly corresponds to TRBD1 (6 bases). The length of the CDR3 is 16 residues. V lost 4 bases to trimming and J lost 8 bases, with 23 bases between them. CDR1 and CDR2 (germline): SEHNR, FQNEAQ (reference sequence). The chain's CDR3 is CASSYLEVEGVYGYTF. The CDR3 bases are TGTGCCAGCAGCTACCTCGAGGTAGAGGGGGTCTACGGCTACACCTTC.

This chain uses TRBV27 with TRBJ2-1; weak D call: TRBD1 (5 bases). Looked up from germline, CDR1 is MNHEY and CDR2 is SMNVEV (reference sequence). The CDR3 contains 12 residues. V lost 3 bases, J lost 7 bases, and 7 bases lay in between. CDR3 nucleotide sequence: TGTGCCAGCAGTTTCGACAGTAATGAGCAGTTCTTC. It codes for CASSFDSNEQFF.

This clonotype was counted at least ten times. The chain couples TRBV19 to TRBJ1-1; TRBD1 is a possible D gene (5 bases). This CDR3 is 14 amino acids long. With 5 bases removed from V and 1 base from J, the gap between germline ends came to 11 bases. The germline gives CDR1 LNHDA, CDR2 SQIVND (reference sequence). Here the CDR3 DNA reads TGTGCCAGTAGTGCCACCCAGGGGAACACTGAAGCTTTCTTT. Its protein is CASSATQGNTEAFF. The full variable domain, in which reference TRBV19 and TRBJ1-1 provide the parts outside the CDR3, is DGGITQSPKYLFRKEGQNVTLSCEQNLNHDAMYWYRQDPGQGLRLIYYSQIVNDFQKGDIAEGYSVSREKKESFPLTVTSAQKNPTAFYLCASSATQGNTEAFFGQGTRLTVV.

The chain is built from TRBV7-8 and TRBJ2-4; 8 bases match TRBD2. Germline values: CDR1 SGHVS, CDR2 FQNEAQ. The CDR3 has 15 residues. V shed 5 bases and J 5 bases; nucleotides not matched to a gene: 8. The CDR3 reads CASSPLRGGENIQYF. CDR3 in DNA: TGTGCCAGCAGCCCCTTACGGGGGGGCGAAAACATTCAGTACTTC.

Only a few counts were recorded for this clonotype. The rearrangement links TRBV11-2 to TRBJ1-5; TRBD1 agrees at 9 bases. Germline CDR1 and CDR2: SGHAT and FQNNGV. Unmatched junction bases numbered 3, after V lost 1 base and J lost 2 bases. This CDR3 spans 16 amino acids. The CDR3 protein is CASSLGTGVGNQPQHF. The CDR3 nucleotides read TGTGCCAGCAGCTTAGGGACAGGGGTGGGCAATCAGCCCCAGCATTTT.

This sequence joins TRBV12-3 or TRBV12-4 and TRBJ2-1; maybe TRBD2 (6 bases). With 4 bases removed from V and 3 bases from J, the gap between germline ends came to 10 bases. The CDR3 loop spans 14 amino acids. CDR3 amino acids: CASSSDGSYNEQFF. The CDR3 DNA is TGTGCCAGCAGTTCTGACGGGAGCTACAATGAGCAGTTCTTC.